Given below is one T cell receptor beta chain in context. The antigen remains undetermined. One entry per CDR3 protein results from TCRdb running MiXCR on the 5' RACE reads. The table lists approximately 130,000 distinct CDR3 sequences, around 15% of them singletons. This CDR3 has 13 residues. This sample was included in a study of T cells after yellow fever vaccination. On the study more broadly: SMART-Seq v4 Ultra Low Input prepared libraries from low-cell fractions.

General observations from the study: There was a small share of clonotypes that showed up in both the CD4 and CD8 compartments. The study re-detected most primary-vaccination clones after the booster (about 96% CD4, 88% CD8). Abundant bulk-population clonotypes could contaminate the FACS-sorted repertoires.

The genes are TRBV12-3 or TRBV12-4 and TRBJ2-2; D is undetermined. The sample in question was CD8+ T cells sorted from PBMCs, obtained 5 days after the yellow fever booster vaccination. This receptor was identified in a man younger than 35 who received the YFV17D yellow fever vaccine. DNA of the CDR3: TGTGCTATACAGTGGGGATACACCGGGGAGCTGTTTTTT. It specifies CAIQWGYTGELFF.